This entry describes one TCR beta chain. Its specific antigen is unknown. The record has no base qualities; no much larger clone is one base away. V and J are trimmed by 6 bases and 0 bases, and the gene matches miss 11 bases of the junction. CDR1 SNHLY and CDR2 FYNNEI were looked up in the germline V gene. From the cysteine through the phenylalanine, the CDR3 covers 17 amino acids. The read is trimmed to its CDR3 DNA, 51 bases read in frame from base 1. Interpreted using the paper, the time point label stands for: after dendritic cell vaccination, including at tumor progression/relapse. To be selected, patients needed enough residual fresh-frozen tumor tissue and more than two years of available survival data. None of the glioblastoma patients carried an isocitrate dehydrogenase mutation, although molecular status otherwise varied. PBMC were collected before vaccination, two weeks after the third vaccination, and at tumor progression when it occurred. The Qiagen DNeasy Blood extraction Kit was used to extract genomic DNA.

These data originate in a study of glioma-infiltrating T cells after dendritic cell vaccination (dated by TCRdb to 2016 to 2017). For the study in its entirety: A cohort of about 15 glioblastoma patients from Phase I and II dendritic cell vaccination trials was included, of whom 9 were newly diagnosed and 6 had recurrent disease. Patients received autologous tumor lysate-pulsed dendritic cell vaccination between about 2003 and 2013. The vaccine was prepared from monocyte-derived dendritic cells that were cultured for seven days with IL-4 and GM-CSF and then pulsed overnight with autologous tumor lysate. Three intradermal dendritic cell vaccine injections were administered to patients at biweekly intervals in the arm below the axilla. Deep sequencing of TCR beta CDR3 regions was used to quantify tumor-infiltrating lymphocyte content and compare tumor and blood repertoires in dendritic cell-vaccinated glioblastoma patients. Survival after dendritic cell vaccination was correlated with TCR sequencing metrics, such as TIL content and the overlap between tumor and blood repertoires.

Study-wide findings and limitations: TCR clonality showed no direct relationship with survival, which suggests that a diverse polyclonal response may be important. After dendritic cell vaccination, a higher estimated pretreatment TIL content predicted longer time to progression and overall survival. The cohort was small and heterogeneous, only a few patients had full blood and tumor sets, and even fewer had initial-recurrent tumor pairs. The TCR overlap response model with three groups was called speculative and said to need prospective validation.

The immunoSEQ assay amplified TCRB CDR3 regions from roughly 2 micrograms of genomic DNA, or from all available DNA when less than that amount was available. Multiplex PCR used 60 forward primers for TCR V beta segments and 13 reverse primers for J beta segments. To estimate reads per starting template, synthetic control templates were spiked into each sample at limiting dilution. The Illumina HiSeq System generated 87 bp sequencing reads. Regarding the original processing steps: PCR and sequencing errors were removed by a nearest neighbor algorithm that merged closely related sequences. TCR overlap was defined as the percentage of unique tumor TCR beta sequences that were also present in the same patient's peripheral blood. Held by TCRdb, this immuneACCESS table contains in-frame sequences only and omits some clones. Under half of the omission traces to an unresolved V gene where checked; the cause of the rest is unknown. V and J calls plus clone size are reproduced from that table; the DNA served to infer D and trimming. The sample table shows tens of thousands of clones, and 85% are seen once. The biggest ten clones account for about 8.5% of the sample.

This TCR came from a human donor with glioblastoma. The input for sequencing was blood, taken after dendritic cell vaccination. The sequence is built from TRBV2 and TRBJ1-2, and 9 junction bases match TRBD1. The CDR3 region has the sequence CASRRQGGGYSNYGYTF. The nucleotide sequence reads TGTGCCAGCAGGAGACAGGGGGGAGGTTATTCTAACTATGGCTACACCTTC.